Listed here are 6 T cell receptor beta chains from one sample, sequenced in a study of PD-1 blockade in classical Hodgkin lymphoma. The repertoire was sequenced with immunoSEQ multiplex PCR; TCRdb's copy has only in-frame clones and lacks some. The table has around 41,000 clones, about 65% seen once. Every one of the patients relapsed after autologous stem cell transplantation (brentuximab vedotin exposure was variable). The sample in question was peripheral blood mononuclear cells (PBMCs), obtained before the second cycle of nivolumab. These receptors all stem from a human donor with classical Hodgkin lymphoma.

This clone was seen only a few times. This chain joins TRBV7-9 and TRBJ2-7; tentative D call: TRBD1 (6 bases). Deletions cut 5 bases from V and 2 bases from J, with 19 bases between. Germline CDR1 is SEHNR and CDR2 is FQNEAQ (reference sequence). This CDR3 has 16 residues. The CDR3 is CASSPPSGPGAYEQYF. CDR3 bases: TGTGCCAGCAGCCCTCCGTCCGGACCAGGGGCCTACGAGCAGTACTTC.

The rearrangement uses TRBV25-1 and TRBJ2-2; 11 bases agree with TRBD1. This CDR3 is built from 16 residues. CDR1 is MGHDK, CDR2 SYGVNS, per germline. V was clipped by 4 bases and J by 4 bases; unmatched bases: 5. The CDR3 region is CASSAQDRGRTGELFF. CDR3 DNA sequence: TGTGCCAGCAGTGCCCAGGACAGGGGGCGCACCGGGGAGCTGTTTTTT.

This chain joins TRBV18 and TRBJ2-6; D possibly matches TRBD1 or TRBD2 (6 bases each). V lost 3 bases, J lost 4 bases, and 16 bases lay in between. The V gene's germline CDR1 is KGHSH and CDR2 LQKENI. The CDR3 contains 17 residues. The CDR3 loop reads CASSPLEGGPGANVLTF. In DNA form, the CDR3 reads TGTGCCAGCTCACCGCTTGAGGGGGGACCCGGGGCCAACGTCCTGACTTTC. The full variable domain, rest sourced from reference TRBV18 and TRBJ2-6, is NAGVMQNPRHLVRRRGQEARLRCSPMKGHSHVYWYRQLPEEGLKFMVYLQKENIIDESGMPKERFSAEFPKEGPSILRIQQVVRGDSAAYFCASSPLEGGPGANVLTFGAGSRLTVL.

The gene calls are TRBV7-3 and TRBJ2-4, with D tentatively TRBD1 or TRBD2 (6 bases each). Germline CDR1 SGHTA, CDR2 FQGTGA. The CDR3 totals 15 residues. Trimming shortened V by 5 bases and J by 8 bases, and 19 bases separated the two germline ends. CDR3 sequence (DNA): TGTGCCAGCAGCCCCACTTACAGGGAGGAAGACATTCAGTACTTC. It yields the protein CASSPTYREEDIQYF.

CDR3 sequence reads: CSVDRYWQGAYEQYF. CDR3 nucleotides: TGCAGCGTTGATCGTTATTGGCAGGGGGCCTACGAGCAGTACTTC. The chain uses TRBV29-1 and TRBJ2-7, with 7 bases lining up with TRBD1. Germline V gene sequence: CDR1 SQVTM, CDR2 ANQGSEA. The J segment lost 2 bases and the V segment lost 3 bases, leaving 10 bases of the junction unmatched. This CDR3 is 15 amino acids long.

The chain has TRBV7-9 and TRBJ1-2; 9 bases match TRBD1. V was clipped by 1 base and J by 6 bases; unmatched bases: 9. In germline, CDR1 is SEHNR, CDR2 FQNEAQ (reference sequence). The CDR3 runs 16 residues. The CDR3 nucleotides are TGTGCCAGCAGCTTAGTACTAAGGACAGGGGACAATGGCTACACCTTC. This gives the protein CASSLVLRTGDNGYTF. Full variable domain (rest looked up from reference TRBV7-9 and TRBJ1-2): DTGVSQNPRHKITKRGQNVTFRCDPISEHNRLYWYRQTLGQGPEFLTYFQNEAQLEKSRLLSDRFSAERPKGSFSTLEIQRTEQGDSAMYLCASSLVLRTGDNGYTFGSGTRLTVV.